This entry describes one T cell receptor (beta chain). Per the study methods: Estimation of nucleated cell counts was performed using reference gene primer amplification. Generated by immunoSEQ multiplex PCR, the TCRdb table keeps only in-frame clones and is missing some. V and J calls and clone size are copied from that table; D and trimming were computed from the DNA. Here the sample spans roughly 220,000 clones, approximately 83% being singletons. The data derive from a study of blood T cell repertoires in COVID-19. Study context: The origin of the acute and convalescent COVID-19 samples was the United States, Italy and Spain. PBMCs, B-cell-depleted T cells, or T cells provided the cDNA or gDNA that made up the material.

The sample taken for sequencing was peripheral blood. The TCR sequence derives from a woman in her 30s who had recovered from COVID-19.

The CDR3 DNA is TGTGCCAGCAGCCTCCTCAATGAGCAGTTCTTC. Encoded protein: CASSLLNEQFF. This chain joins TRBV4-2 and TRBJ2-1; D is uncertain. V shed 4 bases and J shed 6 bases, with 4 bases lying between them. CDR1 LGHNA and CDR2 YNFKEQ come from the germline V gene. The CDR3 length is 11 residues.